This T cell receptor beta chain came from a study of Ad26.COV2.S vaccination and SARS-CoV-2 variants. Study-level background: Trial arm assignment for the donor was COV1001 Ad26.COV2.S. Study-wide results and caveats: Spike-specific TCR breadth was greater after Ad26.COV2.S than placebo.

The treatment: roughly 19 received Ad26.COV2.S at low or high dose, single or two shots; roughly five received placebo; per-sample allocation not given. The samples were gathered on day 63 after the first injection of vaccine or placebo. Whoever gave the sample was an adult aged 18-55 years in Boston. In the case of this clone: Its antigen remains unknown.

Repertoires were generated with immunoSEQ multiplex PCR, while TCRdb's copy carries only in-frame clones and drops some. The table lists hundreds of thousands of clones, around 90% of them singletons. This CDR3 is built from 20 residues. Germline V gene data show CDR1 as KGHSH and CDR2 as LQKENI. Trimming pared 4 bases from V and 2 bases from J, leaving 29 bases between. The sample was peripheral blood, taken in a trial of Ad26.COV2.S vaccine versus placebo. This TCR derives from a person aged 18-65 years who received the Ad26.COV2.S COVID-19 vaccine or a placebo. This chain joins TRBV18 and TRBJ1-2, with D possibly matching TRBD1 (5 bases). This chain's CDR3 is CASSLKEARGPQVGNYGYTF. In DNA, the CDR3 is TGTGCCAGCTCACTGAAAGAAGCCCGTGGCCCACAGGTGGGAAACTATGGCTACACCTTC.